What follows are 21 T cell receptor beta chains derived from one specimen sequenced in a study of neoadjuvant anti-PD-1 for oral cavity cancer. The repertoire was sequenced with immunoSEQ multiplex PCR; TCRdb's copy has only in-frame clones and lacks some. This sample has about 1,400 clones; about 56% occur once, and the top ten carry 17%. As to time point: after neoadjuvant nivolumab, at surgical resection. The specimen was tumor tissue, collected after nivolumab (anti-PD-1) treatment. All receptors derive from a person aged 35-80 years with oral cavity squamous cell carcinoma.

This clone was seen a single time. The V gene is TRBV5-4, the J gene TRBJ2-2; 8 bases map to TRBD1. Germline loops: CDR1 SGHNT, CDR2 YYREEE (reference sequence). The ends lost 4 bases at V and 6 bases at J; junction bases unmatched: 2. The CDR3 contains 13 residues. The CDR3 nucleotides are TGTGCCAGCAGCCCCAGGGGGCCCGGGGAGCTGTTTTTT. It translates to CASSPRGPGELFF.

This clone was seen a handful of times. The CDR3 loop reads CASSLGAAEAFF. The CDR3 nucleotides are TGCGCCAGCAGCTTGGGTGCAGCTGAAGCTTTCTTT. The genes are TRBV5-1 and TRBJ1-1; D gene ambiguous. Germline values: CDR1 SGHRS, CDR2 YFSETQ. The CDR3 contains 12 residues. V lost 0 bases to trimming and J lost 6 bases, with 6 bases between them.

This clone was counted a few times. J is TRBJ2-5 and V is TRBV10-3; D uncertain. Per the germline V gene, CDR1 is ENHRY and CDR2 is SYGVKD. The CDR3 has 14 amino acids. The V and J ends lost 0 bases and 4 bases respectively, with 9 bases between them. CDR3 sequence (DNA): TGTGCCATCAGTGAGTCGGGGAAAGGAGAGACCCAGTACTTC. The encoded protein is CAISESGKGETQYF.

CDR3 protein: CASSSLSGRSGELFF. The DNA of the CDR3 is TGTGCCAGCAGCTCCCTTAGCGGGAGATCCGGGGAGCTGTTTTTT. This chain links TRBV7-3 with TRBJ2-2; 9 nucleotides agree with TRBD2. This CDR3 has 15 amino acids. The trim removed 4 bases at V and 6 bases at J, leaving 6 bases unmatched. Germline CDR1 is SGHTA and CDR2 is FQGTGA.

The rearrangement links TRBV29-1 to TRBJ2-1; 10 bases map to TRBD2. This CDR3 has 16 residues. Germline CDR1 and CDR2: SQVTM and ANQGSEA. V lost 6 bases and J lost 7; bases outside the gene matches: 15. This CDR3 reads CSVPRRSGRALNEQFF. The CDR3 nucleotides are TGCAGCGTGCCCCGGCGGAGCGGGAGGGCCTTGAATGAGCAGTTCTTC.

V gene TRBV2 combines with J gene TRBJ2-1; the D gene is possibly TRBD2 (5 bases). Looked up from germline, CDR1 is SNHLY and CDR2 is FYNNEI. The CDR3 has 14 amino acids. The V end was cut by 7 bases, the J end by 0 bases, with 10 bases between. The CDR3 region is CASKEAPSYNEQFF. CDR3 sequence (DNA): TGTGCCAGCAAGGAGGCCCCCTCCTACAATGAGCAGTTCTTC.

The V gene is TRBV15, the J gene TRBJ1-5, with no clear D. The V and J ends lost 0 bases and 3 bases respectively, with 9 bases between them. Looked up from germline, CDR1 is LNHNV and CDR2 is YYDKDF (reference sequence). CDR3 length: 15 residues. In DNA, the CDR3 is TGTGCCACCAGCAGAGATCTTGGGGTCAATCAGCCCCAGCATTTT. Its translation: CATSRDLGVNQPQHF.

DNA for the CDR3: TGTGCCAGTACCCCAATACCGGGACAGAAGAACACCGGGGAGCTGTTTTTT. Translating it yields CASTPIPGQKNTGELFF. The chain joins TRBV19 to TRBJ2-2, with TRBD1 identical over 7 bases. V shed 7 bases, J shed 1 base, and the junction held 12 bases outside the gene matches. CDR3 length: 17 residues. CDR1 and CDR2 (germline): LNHDA, SQIVND (reference sequence).

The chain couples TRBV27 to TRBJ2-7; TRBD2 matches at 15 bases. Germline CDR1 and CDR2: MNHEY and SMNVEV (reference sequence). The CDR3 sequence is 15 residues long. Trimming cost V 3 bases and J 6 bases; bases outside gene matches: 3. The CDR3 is CASSFQGLAGGEQYF. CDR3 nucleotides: TGTGCCAGCAGTTTTCAGGGACTAGCGGGGGGCGAGCAGTACTTC.

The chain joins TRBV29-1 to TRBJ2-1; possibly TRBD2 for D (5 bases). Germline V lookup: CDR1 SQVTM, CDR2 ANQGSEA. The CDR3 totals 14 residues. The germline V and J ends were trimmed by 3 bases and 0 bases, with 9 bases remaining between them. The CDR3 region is CSVDSLASYNEQFF. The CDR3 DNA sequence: TGCAGCGTTGACTCTCTAGCCTCCTACAATGAGCAGTTCTTC.

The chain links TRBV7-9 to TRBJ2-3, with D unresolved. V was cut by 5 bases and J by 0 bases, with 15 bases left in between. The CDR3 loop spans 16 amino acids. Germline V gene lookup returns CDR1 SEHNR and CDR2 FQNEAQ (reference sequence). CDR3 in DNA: TGTGCCAGCAGCCCCGCCCACAGCGATAGCACAGATACGCAGTATTTT. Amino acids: CASSPAHSDSTDTQYF.

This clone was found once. CDR3 in DNA: TGTGCCAGCAGTTTAAGTGGACAGGGGAGGAATCAGCCCCAGCATTTT. This translates into CASSLSGQGRNQPQHF. The rearrangement links TRBV28 to TRBJ1-5; 9 bases match TRBD1. The CDR3 covers 16 residues. After removal of 2 bases from V and 4 bases from J, the junction contained 6 bases not matched to a gene. CDR1 MDHEN and CDR2 SYDVKM come from the germline V gene.

The CDR3 DNA reads TGTGCCAGCAGCTTAGAAGGAGGAACCGGGACGGCTAATCAGCCCCAGCATTTT. The encoded protein is CASSLEGGTGTANQPQHF. The chain combines TRBV7-9 with TRBJ1-5; TRBD1 might be the D (5 bases). The CDR3 is 18 amino acids. Per the germline V gene, CDR1 is SEHNR and CDR2 is FQNEAQ (reference sequence). Trimming left V 1 base short and J 4 bases short, with 20 bases between.

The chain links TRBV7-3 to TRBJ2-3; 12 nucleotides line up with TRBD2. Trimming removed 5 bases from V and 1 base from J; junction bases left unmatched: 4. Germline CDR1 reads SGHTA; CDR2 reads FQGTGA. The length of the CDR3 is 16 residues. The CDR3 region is CASSRLAGVGTDTQYF. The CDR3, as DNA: TGTGCCAGCAGCCGACTAGCGGGAGTTGGCACAGATACGCAGTATTTT.

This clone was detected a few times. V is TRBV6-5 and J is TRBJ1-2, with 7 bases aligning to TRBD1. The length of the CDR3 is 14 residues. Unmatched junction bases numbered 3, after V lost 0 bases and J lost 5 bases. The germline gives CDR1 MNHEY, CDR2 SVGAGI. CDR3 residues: CASSYSRQGYGYTF. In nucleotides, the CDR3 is TGTGCCAGCAGTTACTCTAGACAGGGTTATGGCTACACCTTC.

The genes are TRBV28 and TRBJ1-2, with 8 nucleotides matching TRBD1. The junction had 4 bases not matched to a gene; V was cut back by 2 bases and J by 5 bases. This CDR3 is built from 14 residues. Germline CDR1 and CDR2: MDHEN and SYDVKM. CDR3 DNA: TGTGCCAGCAGTTTACAGGGGGCGCCGTATGGCTACACCTTC. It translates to CASSLQGAPYGYTF.

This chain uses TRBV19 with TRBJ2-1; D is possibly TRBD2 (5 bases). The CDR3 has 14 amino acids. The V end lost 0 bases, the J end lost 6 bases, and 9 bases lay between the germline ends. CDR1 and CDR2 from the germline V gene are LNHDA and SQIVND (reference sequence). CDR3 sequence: CASSIDEEVNEQFF. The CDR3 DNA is TGTGCCAGTAGTATAGATGAGGAGGTCAATGAGCAGTTCTTC. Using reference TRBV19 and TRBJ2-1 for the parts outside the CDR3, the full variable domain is DGGITQSPKYLFRKEGQNVTLSCEQNLNHDAMYWYRQDPGQGLRLIYYSQIVNDFQKGDIAEGYSVSREKKESFPLTVTSAQKNPTAFYLCASSIDEEVNEQFFGPGTRLTVL.

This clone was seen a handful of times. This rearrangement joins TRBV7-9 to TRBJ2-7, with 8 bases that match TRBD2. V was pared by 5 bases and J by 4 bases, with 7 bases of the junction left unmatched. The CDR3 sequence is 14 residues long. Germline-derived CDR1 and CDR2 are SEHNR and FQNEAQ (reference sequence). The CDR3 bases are TGTGCCAGCAGCACTAGCGGAGGGTTTTACGAGCAGTACTTC. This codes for CASSTSGGFYEQYF.

DNA for the CDR3: TGTGCCAGCAGCCCCGGGACAGGGTTCGTCTACACCTTC. This sequence encodes CASSPGTGFVYTF. The rearrangement joins TRBV5-4 to TRBJ1-2; 9 bases are a match to TRBD1. The CDR3 totals 13 residues. V lost 4 bases to trimming and J lost 10 bases; unmatched junction nucleotides: 8. Germline CDR1 and CDR2: SGHNT and YYREEE (reference sequence).

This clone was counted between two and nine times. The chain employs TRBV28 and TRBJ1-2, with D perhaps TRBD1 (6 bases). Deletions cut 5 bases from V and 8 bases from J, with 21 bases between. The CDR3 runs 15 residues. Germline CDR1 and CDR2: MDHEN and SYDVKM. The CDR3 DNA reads TGTGCCAGCAGTCGAACAGGGTCTAGGTTTAGGGGCTACACCTTC. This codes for CASSRTGSRFRGYTF.

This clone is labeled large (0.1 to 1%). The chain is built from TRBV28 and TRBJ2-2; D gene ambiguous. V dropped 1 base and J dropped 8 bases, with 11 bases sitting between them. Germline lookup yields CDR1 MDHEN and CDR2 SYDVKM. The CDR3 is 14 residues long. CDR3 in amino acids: CASSLYSAAGELFF. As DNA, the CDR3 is TGTGCCAGCAGTTTATATTCGGCAGCTGGGGAGCTGTTTTTT.